This TCR beta chain was sequenced for a study of T cells after yellow fever vaccination. The TCR cDNA carried a universal primer site and UMIs from 5'RACE template switching. Each CDR3 protein is one row after TCRdb ran MiXCR on the 5' RACE reads. The table records 150,000 to 200,000 distinct CDR3 sequences, 6.2% of them present only once. Note on this clonotype: The antigen is undetermined.

General study results and limits: Clonotypes shared by both compartments, CD4 and CD8, made up a small share. Contamination of FACS-sorted repertoires by abundant clonotypes from the bulk population could occur.

The clonotype comes from a young man who received the YFV17D yellow fever vaccine. The starting material was CD4+ T cells sorted from PBMCs, obtained on the day of the first yellow fever vaccination.

In DNA, the CDR3 is TGTGCCAGCAGTGGACAGGGAGGTCAGCCCCAGCATTTT. Translating it yields CASSGQGGQPQHF. The chain joins TRBV7-9 to TRBJ1-5; 8 bases align to TRBD1. V gave up 6 bases and J gave up 6 bases; unmatched junction bases: 4. There are 13 residues in the CDR3. Germline-derived CDR1 and CDR2 are SEHNR and FQNEAQ (reference sequence).